These 29 T cell receptor beta chains were sequenced from one sample in a study of T cell responses to AZD1222 COVID-19 vaccine. Some clones are missing from TCRdb's copy, which holds only in-frame ones; the method was immunoSEQ multiplex PCR. This table holds roughly 170,000 clones, about 90% found once. This specimen consisted of peripheral blood, obtained on day 0 of AZD1222 vaccination. Source of these receptors: an adult in good health.

The chain employs TRBV2 and TRBJ1-5, with D maybe TRBD1 (5 bases). Trimming removed 2 bases at V and 7 bases at J, with 15 bases between. The CDR3 contains 15 residues. Germline loops: CDR1 SNHLY, CDR2 FYNNEI. DNA of the CDR3: TGTGCCAGCAGTGAATTGGCGGGGACCGGGCAGCCCCAGCATTTT. Translating gives CASSELAGTGQPQHF.

The rearrangement links TRBV2 to TRBJ1-2; unclear D gene. CDR1 SNHLY and CDR2 FYNNEI come from the germline V gene. There are 14 residues in the CDR3. With 5 bases removed from V and 7 bases from J, the gap between germline ends came to 17 bases. The CDR3 spells CASSSTSGLGGYTF. For the CDR3, the DNA is TGTGCCAGCAGTTCTACTTCAGGCCTGGGTGGCTACACCTTC. The whole variable domain, remainder taken from reference TRBV2 and TRBJ1-2, is EPEVTQTPSHQVTQMGQEVILRCVPISNHLYFYWYRQILGQKVEFLVSFYNNEISEKSEIFDDQFSVERPDGSNFTLKIRSTKLEDSAMYFCASSSTSGLGGYTFGSGTRLTVV.

The chain recombines TRBV9 with TRBJ1-2; weak D call: TRBD1 (6 bases). CDR1 is SGDLS, CDR2 YYNGEE, per germline. There are 14 residues in the CDR3. V was trimmed by 0 bases and J by 8 bases, leaving 14 bases between them. In DNA, the CDR3 is TGTGCCAGCAGCGTAGGGTCAGGGGCGAGCGGCTACACCTTC. It codes for CASSVGSGASGYTF.

V gene TRBV5-1 combines with J gene TRBJ2-1; D possibly corresponds to TRBD2 (5 bases). Germline CDR1 and CDR2: SGHRS and YFSETQ. With 4 bases removed from V and 3 bases from J, the gap between germline ends came to 20 bases. This CDR3 spans 17 amino acids. The CDR3 protein is CASSREASGKNYNEQFF. The CDR3 DNA sequence: TGCGCCAGCAGCCGTGAAGCCTCGGGGAAAAACTACAATGAGCAGTTCTTC.

The rearrangement links TRBV21-1 to TRBJ2-7; no check of the table's D call, TRBD1, against the DNA was made. TRBV21-1 is described as a pseudogene. The CDR3 has 14 residues. Written as DNA, the CDR3 is TGTGCCAGCAGCCCCCGACAGGGGGGGGACGAGCAGTACTTC. It translates to CASSPRQGGDEQYF.

The J gene is TRBJ1-6, the V gene TRBV7-9, with TRBD1 as a possible D gene (5 bases). V was shortened by 1 base and J by 7 bases, with 11 bases between the two germline ends. The CDR3 has 15 amino acids. Germline V gene lookup returns CDR1 SEHNR and CDR2 FQNEAQ (reference sequence). CDR3 nucleotides: TGTGCCAGCAGCTTAGGGGGCGCAGGAAATTCACCCCTCCACTTT. It encodes CASSLGGAGNSPLHF.

The V call is TRBV21-1, the J call TRBJ2-7; the tabulated D call, TRBD2, remains unverified against the DNA. TRBV21-1 is given as a pseudogene. The CDR3 is 15 residues long. The CDR3 loop is CASSLPRETWVEQYF. CDR3 sequence (DNA): TGTGCCAGCAGCCTCCCCCGGGAAACATGGGTCGAGCAGTACTTC.

This clone was recorded once. The V call is TRBV5-1, the J call TRBJ1-2, with 10 bases fitting TRBD1. The junction had 6 bases not matched to a gene; V was cut back by 4 bases and J by 3 bases. CDR1 is SGHRS and CDR2 is YFSETQ in the germline V gene. The CDR3 has 15 residues. CDR3 sequence: CASSQDRGEYYGYTF. As DNA, the CDR3 is TGCGCCAGCAGCCAGGACAGGGGGGAATACTATGGCTACACCTTC.

The chain couples TRBV6-4 to TRBJ2-1; D call uncertain. The CDR3 has 13 residues. The V end lost 3 bases, the J end lost 6 bases, and 9 bases lay between the germline ends. Germline CDR1 and CDR2: MRHNA and SNTAGT. The CDR3 protein is CASSDRRGNEQFF. Here the CDR3 DNA reads TGTGCCAGCAGTGATAGACGCGGCAATGAGCAGTTCTTC.

The chain employs TRBV4-2 and TRBJ2-7; D is unclear. The CDR3 extends over 15 amino acids. Germline CDR1 reads LGHNA; CDR2 reads YNFKEQ. Trimming took 1 base from V and 3 from J, leaving 13 bases between them. CDR3 amino acids: CASSQVSGELYEQYF. CDR3 in DNA: TGTGCCAGCAGCCAAGTATCTGGGGAACTCTACGAGCAGTACTTC.

The rearrangement uses TRBV28 and TRBJ1-1; D uncertain. The CDR3 is 15 residues long. The V and J ends lost 4 bases and 3 bases respectively, with 15 bases between them. Looked up from germline, CDR1 is MDHEN and CDR2 is SYDVKM. The CDR3 DNA is TGTGCCAGCAGTTCCTACGGATCTGGGCACACTGAAGCTTTCTTT. Its protein is CASSSYGSGHTEAFF.

The chain carries TRBV11-2 and TRBJ2-7, with D uncertain. This CDR3 has 17 amino acids. V dropped 1 base and J dropped 1 base, with 17 bases sitting between them. Germline V CDR1 and CDR2: SGHAT, FQNNGV. The chain's CDR3 is CASSLAEAERLSYEQYF. As DNA, the CDR3 is TGTGCCAGCAGCTTAGCAGAGGCGGAACGGTTGTCCTACGAGCAGTACTTC.

The rearrangement links TRBV18 to TRBJ1-6; tentative D call: TRBD1 (5 bases). This CDR3 spans 14 amino acids. CDR1 and CDR2 from the germline V gene are KGHSH and LQKENI. V lost 2 bases and J 5 bases, leaving 7 bases between the germline ends. The CDR3 nucleotides are TGTGCCAGCTCACCAGACAGAAATAATTCACCCCTCCACTTT. It codes for CASSPDRNNSPLHF.

This clone was counted once. This chain connects TRBV11-2 to TRBJ2-7; no clear D gene. Trimming cost V 0 bases and J 0 bases, with 9 bases left between them. There are 15 residues in the CDR3. From germline, CDR1 is SGHAT and CDR2 FQNNGV. The CDR3 loop is CASSLEPWNSYEQYF. CDR3 coding DNA: TGTGCCAGCAGCTTAGAGCCCTGGAACTCCTACGAGCAGTACTTC.

The rearrangement links TRBV7-3 to TRBJ2-5; D possibly corresponds to TRBD2 (5 bases). V was clipped by 5 bases and J by 4 bases, with 11 bases between them. CDR1 is SGHTA, CDR2 FQGTGA, per germline. This CDR3 spans 13 amino acids. CDR3 loop: CASSPRRRETQYF. DNA of the CDR3: TGTGCCAGCAGCCCCCGGAGGCGAGAGACCCAGTACTTC.

V is TRBV9 and J is TRBJ1-6; D gene unclear. Germline CDR1 and CDR2: SGDLS and YYNGEE. Trimming removed 0 bases from V and 9 bases from J, with 13 bases in between. The CDR3 runs 15 residues. CDR3 DNA sequence: TGTGCCAGCAGCGTAGGAGAGGGTTTGGGTTCACCCCTCCACTTT. It specifies CASSVGEGLGSPLHF.

The chain links TRBV6-5 to TRBJ2-1, with 9 bases fitting TRBD2. Germline assignment: CDR1 MNHEY and CDR2 SVGAGI. This CDR3 is built from 15 residues. V trimming: 5 bases; J trimming: 8 bases; junction bases outside the gene matches: 10. CDR3 amino acids: CASSPLGGGGYEQFF. CDR3 in DNA: TGTGCCAGCAGTCCTCTAGGCGGGGGGGGCTATGAGCAGTTCTTC.

The J gene is TRBJ2-7, the V gene TRBV12-3 or TRBV12-4; unclear D gene. The CDR3 totals 11 residues. Trimming removed 4 bases from V and 7 bases from J, with 8 bases in between. The CDR3 nucleotides are TGTGCCAGCAGTTGGGCTGGGGAGCAGTACTTC. Its protein is CASSWAGEQYF.

The chain combines TRBV11-2 with TRBJ1-1; D remains unclear. This CDR3 has 13 residues. Germline-derived CDR1 and CDR2 are SGHAT and FQNNGV. V shed 1 base and J shed 5 bases, with 8 bases lying between them. The CDR3 coding sequence is TGTGCCAGCAGCTTAGTTCAGCGGACTGAAGCTTTCTTT. It is translated as CASSLVQRTEAFF. The variable domain in full, with the rest retrieved from reference TRBV11-2 and TRBJ1-1, is EAGVAQSPRYKIIEKRQSVAFWCNPISGHATLYWYQQILGQGPKLLIQFQNNGVVDDSQLPKDRFSAERLKGVDSTLKIQPAKLEDSAVYLCASSLVQRTEAFFGQGTRLTVV.

This clone was counted once. This chain connects TRBV6-5 to TRBJ1-2; 7 bases agree with TRBD1. Looked up from germline, CDR1 is MNHEY and CDR2 is SVGAGI. J gave up 7 bases and V 6 bases, and 14 bases lay outside the gene matches. This CDR3 has 15 amino acids. The CDR3 DNA reads as TGTGCCAGCAGGCGACAGGGAGAATTTACGGTTGGCTACACCTTC. It is translated as CASRRQGEFTVGYTF.

The chain couples TRBV6-6 to TRBJ1-3; 7 bases agree with TRBD1. Unmatched junction bases numbered 3, after V lost 2 bases and J lost 5 bases. The CDR3 is 14 residues long. Germline V gives CDR1 MNHNY, CDR2 SVGAGI (reference sequence). The CDR3 region has the DNA TGTGCCAGCAGTTACGAAGGGGGCAGAAACACCATATATTTT. It is translated as CASSYEGGRNTIYF.

The J gene is TRBJ1-1, the V gene TRBV29-1, with unresolved D. Germline V lookup: CDR1 SQVTM, CDR2 ANQGSEA. With 5 bases removed from V and 4 bases from J, the gap between germline ends came to 11 bases. CDR3 length: 12 residues. CDR3 sequence reads: CSVLSPSTEAFF. CDR3 sequence (DNA): TGCAGCGTTCTATCCCCGAGCACTGAAGCTTTCTTT.

The chain joins TRBV19 to TRBJ1-1; possibly TRBD1 for D (5 bases). The CDR3 has 17 residues. The V gene lost 7 bases and the J gene lost 1 base, with 22 bases spanning the gap. Germline CDR1 and CDR2: LNHDA and SQIVND (reference sequence). CDR3 region: CASTIATRRGQNTEAFF. CDR3 coding DNA: TGTGCCAGTACAATCGCTACTAGACGTGGACAGAACACTGAAGCTTTCTTT.

The genes are TRBV6-2 or TRBV6-3 and TRBJ2-5; D may be TRBD1 (5 bases). The CDR3 extends over 11 amino acids. Germline lookup yields CDR1 MNHEY and CDR2 SVGEGT. V was pared by 6 bases and J by 7 bases, with 9 bases between. Here the CDR3 reads CASSHQGTQYF. As DNA, the CDR3 is TGTGCCAGCAGCCACCAGGGGACCCAGTACTTC.

The DNA of the CDR3 is TGTGCCAGCAGCCCCGGGACAGGGGGCATATATAGCAATCAGCCCCAGCATTTT. Protein sequence: CASSPGTGGIYSNQPQHF. The chain has TRBV28 and TRBJ1-5; 12 nucleotides line up with TRBD1. The junction had 9 bases not matched to a gene; V was cut back by 6 bases and J by 0 bases. CDR1 and CDR2 (germline): MDHEN, SYDVKM. This CDR3 comprises 18 residues. The variable domain in full, with the rest retrieved from reference TRBV28 and TRBJ1-5, is DVKVTQSSRYLVKRTGEKVFLECVQDMDHENMFWYRQDPGLGLRLIYFSYDVKMKEKGDIPEGYSVSREKKERFSLILESASTNQTSMYLCASSPGTGGIYSNQPQHFGDGTRLSIL.

The chain employs TRBV27 and TRBJ2-7; D call uncertain. V shed 8 bases and J shed 3 bases, with 11 bases lying between them. Germline V CDR1 and CDR2: MNHEY, SMNVEV (reference sequence). There are 12 residues in the CDR3. CDR3 residues: CASRQWDYEQYF. In DNA form, the CDR3 reads TGTGCCAGCCGTCAATGGGACTACGAGCAGTACTTC.

J is TRBJ2-7 and V is TRBV4-3, with a possible D match to TRBD2 (6 bases). There are 14 residues in the CDR3. Germline V gene sequence: CDR1 LGHNA, CDR2 YSLEER. The V end lost 0 bases, the J end lost 6 bases, and 12 bases lay between the germline ends. The CDR3 nucleotides read TGCGCCAGCAGCCAAGATATGCGCGGGGCCGAGCAGTACTTC. Translated: CASSQDMRGAEQYF.

V gene TRBV12-3 or TRBV12-4 combines with J gene TRBJ1-1, with D perhaps matching TRBD1 (6 bases). With 6 bases removed from V and 11 bases from J, the gap between germline ends came to 13 bases. The CDR3 extends over 11 amino acids. Written as DNA, the CDR3 is TGTGCCAGCAGAACCACAGGGATGGCTTTCTTT. Translation: CASRTTGMAFF.

V usage is TRBV7-8 and J usage is TRBJ1-5; D might be TRBD1 (6 bases). CDR1 and CDR2 (germline): SGHVS, FQNEAQ. V dropped 5 bases and J dropped 1 base, with 18 bases sitting between them. This CDR3 is built from 17 residues. The DNA of the CDR3 is TGTGCCAGCAGCCCTACAAGGGGGGGTCTAAGCAATCAGCCCCAGCATTTT. It yields the protein CASSPTRGGLSNQPQHF. The full variable domain, with the rest looked up from reference TRBV7-8 and TRBJ1-5, is GAGVSQSPRYKVAKRGQDVALRCDPISGHVSLFWYQQALGQGPEFLTYFQNEAQLDKSGLPSDRFFAERPEGSVSTLKIQRTQQEDSAVYLCASSPTRGGLSNQPQHFGDGTRLSIL.